What follows is one TCR beta chain and its context. With 60 Vbeta and 13 Jbeta primers, the PCR was carried out. Produced via immunoSEQ multiplex PCR; TCRdb's table is partial and in-frame only. The table includes some 160,000 clones, approximately 80% detected once. This specimen belongs to a study of cytomegalovirus exposure and HLA in healthy donors. Germline V gene data show CDR1 as LNHDA and CDR2 as SQIVND (reference sequence). The length of the CDR3 is 14 residues. Trimming pared 5 bases from V and 0 bases from J, leaving 5 bases between. The chain links TRBV19 to TRBJ1-6; D unclear. Sample: PBMCs. This TCR derives from a woman aged 18-29 years in good health and CMV-seronegative. The CDR3 DNA reads TGTGCCAGTAGTTCGGGCTCCTATAATTCACCCCTCCACTTT. Amino acids: CASSSGSYNSPLHF.